The 7 T cell receptor beta chains below all came from one sample that was sequenced in a study of cytomegalovirus exposure and HLA in healthy donors. The PCR had 60 Vbeta and 13 Jbeta primers. The table came from immunoSEQ multiplex PCR; TCRdb's copy has only in-frame clones and leaves some out. The sample holds about 74,000 clones. Sequenced material: PBMCs. The receptors originated from a female donor in good health and CMV-seropositive.

The chain carries TRBV7-8 and TRBJ2-1; D perhaps matches TRBD1 (6 bases). Germline lookup yields CDR1 SGHVS and CDR2 FQNEAQ. CDR3 length: 15 residues. The V gene lost 2 bases and the J gene lost 6 bases, with 14 bases spanning the gap. CDR3 residues: CASSLSQVRGNEQFF. The CDR3, as DNA: TGTGCCAGCAGCTTAAGCCAGGTCAGGGGCAATGAGCAGTTCTTC.

The chain recombines TRBV7-9 with TRBJ1-2; 7 bases agree with TRBD1. V shed 5 bases, J shed 6 bases, and the junction held 6 bases outside the gene matches. The CDR3 is 13 residues long. Germline loops: CDR1 SEHNR, CDR2 FQNEAQ (reference sequence). Written as DNA, the CDR3 is TGTGCCAGCAGCCGACAGGGACGGGATGGCTACACCTTC. Its translation is CASSRQGRDGYTF.

The J gene is TRBJ2-5, the V gene TRBV4-1; 7 bases align to TRBD1. The DNA end favors TRBJ2-7, so the J call may be wrong. CDR1 is MGHRA and CDR2 is YSYEKL in the germline V gene. The CDR3 is 14 residues long. Here the CDR3 reads CASAARTGDYEQYF. Here the CDR3 DNA reads TGCGCCAGCGCCGCCCGGACAGGAGATTACGAGCAGTACTTC.

The V and J genes are TRBV28 and TRBJ2-1, with D possibly TRBD2 on 6 matching bases. The CDR3 is 16 amino acids. CDR1 MDHEN and CDR2 SYDVKM come from the germline V gene. V lost 3 bases and J lost 0, with 12 bases in between. The CDR3: CASSFPRRVSYNEQFF. The DNA for the CDR3 is TGTGCCAGCAGTTTCCCCAGGAGGGTCTCCTACAATGAGCAGTTCTTC.

This chain joins TRBV30 and TRBJ1-4; 7 nucleotides match TRBD1. Germline values: CDR1 GTSNPN, CDR2 SVGIG (reference sequence). The length of the CDR3 is 15 residues. The V segment lost 3 bases and the J segment 3 bases; nucleotides outside the gene matches: 7. The CDR3 bases are TGTGCCTGGAGCGGTGGGGACAGATCTAATGAAAAACTGTTTTTT. Residues: CAWSGGDRSNEKLFF.

The rearrangement joins TRBV7-9 to TRBJ1-1; D ambiguous. The CDR3 sequence is 14 residues long. CDR1 SEHNR and CDR2 FQNEAQ come from the germline V gene (reference sequence). V shed 3 bases and J shed 4 bases, with 12 bases lying between them. In DNA, the CDR3 is TGTGCCAGCAGCTTCCCTGGTCTCGGCACTGAAGCTTTCTTT. Translating gives CASSFPGLGTEAFF.

The chain employs TRBV25-1 and TRBJ2-7; no clear D. This CDR3 is built from 14 residues. V gave up 5 bases and J gave up 6 bases, with 17 bases separating them. Germline values: CDR1 MGHDK, CDR2 SYGVNS. CDR3 DNA sequence: TGTGCCAGCAGTCTGCCGGGTCCTCAAGGCGAGCAGTACTTC. Protein sequence: CASSLPGPQGEQYF.